This T cell receptor (beta chain) was found in a study of shared clonotypes between healthy human individuals. This CDR3 region has 16 residues. CDR1 is MNHNY, CDR2 SVGAGI, per germline (reference sequence). J lost 7 bases, V lost 6 bases, and 7 bases had no gene match. Notes on this clone: The antigen is not known.

Overall study findings and caveats: Of the naive CD4 clonotypes, about 5% were shared across several donors.

Sequencing was performed with immunoSEQ multiplex PCR; in TCRdb, only in-frame clones are kept and a portion is missing. Found here are under 1,900,000 clones, about 98.5% of them singletons; the top ten hold about 0.35%. The clonotype was recovered from a man between 25 and 39 years old in good health. The gene calls are TRBV6-6 and TRBJ2-2; 14 bases map to TRBD2. The sequenced material came from naive CD4+ T cells sorted from blood. Stated subset: CD45RA+ positively selected. The CDR3 nucleotides read TGTGCCAGCAGCGGGACTAGCGGGAGTGGTGTCGGGGAGCTGTTTTTT. Its translation: CASSGTSGSGVGELFF.